This entry lists 17 T cell receptor beta chains sequenced from one sample in a study of identical twins. TCRdb passed the 5' RACE reads through MiXCR, listing each CDR3 protein once. In the table there are 1.5 million to 2 million distinct CDR3 sequences, more than 30% of which are singletons. The specimen sequenced was cord blood. These receptors came from a newborn girl in good health.

This chain uses TRBV4-2 with TRBJ1-5, with a weak D call TRBD1 (5 bases). The V end lost 0 bases, the J end lost 9 bases, and 15 bases lay between the germline ends. The CDR3 totals 15 residues. Germline V CDR1 and CDR2: LGHNA, YNFKEQ. The CDR3 loop reads CASSQERGLNTPQHF. DNA of the CDR3: TGTGCCAGCAGCCAAGAGAGGGGATTGAATACGCCCCAGCATTTT.

This clonotype showed up just a few times. The genes are TRBV5-1 and TRBJ2-5; D possibly corresponds to TRBD1 (7 bases). Germline CDR1 is SGHRS and CDR2 is YFSETQ. CDR3 length: 14 amino acids. Trimming cost V 5 bases and J 3 bases, with 14 bases left between them. CDR3 bases: TGCGCCAGCAGTCAGACAGGGAGGAAAGAGACCCAGTACTTC. It is translated as CASSQTGRKETQYF.

This clonotype was detected a few times. This chain's CDR3 is CSATTGMTEAFF. CDR3 nucleotide sequence: TGCAGTGCTACTACAGGGATGACTGAAGCTTTCTTT. The gene calls are TRBV20-1 and TRBJ1-1; possible D gene TRBD1, 6 bases. The germline V and J ends were trimmed by 4 bases and 5 bases, with 11 bases remaining between them. Germline V CDR1 and CDR2: DFQATT, SNEGSKA (reference sequence). This CDR3 is built from 12 residues.

The V call is TRBV14, the J call TRBJ2-5; D might be TRBD1 or TRBD2, each matching 5 bases. CDR1 and CDR2 from the germline V gene are SGHDN and FVKESK. The CDR3 consists of 18 residues. Trimming pared 1 base from V and 11 bases from J, leaving 29 bases between. CDR3 region: CASSQGAGTRGIRWEQYF. The CDR3 bases are TGTGCCAGCAGCCAAGGCGCAGGGACCCGAGGTATAAGGTGGGAGCAGTACTTC. Full variable domain (missing parts from reference TRBV14 and TRBJ2-5): EAGVTQFPSHSVIEKGQTVTLRCDPISGHDNLYWYRRVMGKEIKFLLHFVKESKQDESGMPNNRFLAERTGGTYSTLKVQPAELEDSGVYFCASSQGAGTRGIRWEQYFGPGTRLLVL.

Ten or more counts support this clonotype. The chain's CDR3 is CATSDLHNGSTDTQYF. Written as DNA, the CDR3 is TGTGCCACCAGTGATTTGCACAACGGAAGCACAGATACGCAGTATTTT. This chain connects TRBV24-1 to TRBJ2-3; no reliable D call. V lost 0 bases to trimming and J lost 0 bases, with 9 bases between them. The germline V gene has CDR1 KGHDR and CDR2 SFDVKD. The CDR3 spans 16 residues.

The V call is TRBV20-1, the J call TRBJ1-5; D call uncertain. The V gene lost 4 bases and the J gene lost 0 bases, with 4 bases spanning the gap. Germline-derived CDR1 and CDR2 are DFQATT and SNEGSKA (reference sequence). This CDR3 comprises 12 residues. The CDR3 protein is CSAKYSNQPQHF. The CDR3 bases are TGCAGTGCTAAATATAGCAATCAGCCCCAGCATTTT.

This rearrangement joins TRBV7-2 to TRBJ2-1; D gene uncertain. The CDR3 loop spans 16 amino acids. Germline-derived CDR1 and CDR2 are SGHTA and FQGNSA. Trimming took off 3 bases at V and 0 bases at J, with 12 bases between the two ends. CDR3 nucleotide sequence: TGTGCCAGCAGCTTGGGGATACTGAACTCCTACAATGAGCAGTTCTTC. Protein product: CASSLGILNSYNEQFF.

The rearrangement joins TRBV12-3 or TRBV12-4 to TRBJ2-4; D possibly corresponds to TRBD1 (5 bases). CDR3 length equals 16 residues. The ends were cut back, 3 bases at V and 1 base at J, with 13 bases in the middle. In DNA, the CDR3 is TGTGCCAGCAGTTTCGACAGAGTTTTCGCCAAAAACATTCAGTACTTC. Its protein is CASSFDRVFAKNIQYF.

This clonotype has a handful of counts. The chain recombines TRBV21-1 with TRBJ2-3. TRBV21-1 is annotated as a pseudogene. The CDR3 length is 15 residues. The CDR3 bases are TGTGCCAGCAGCAAAGTGAACGGGGGCACAGATACGCAGTATTTT. This encodes CASSKVNGGTDTQYF.

This clonotype has more than one count but fewer than ten. The chain couples TRBV27 to TRBJ1-4; 8 bases map to TRBD1. V lost 4 bases, J lost 12 bases, and 7 bases stayed unmatched. Germline loops: CDR1 MNHEY, CDR2 SMNVEV (reference sequence). This CDR3 has 13 residues. CDR3 DNA sequence: TGTGCCAGCAGTTGGACAGGGAAGAACGAACTGTTTTTT. This translates into CASSWTGKNELFF.

As for this clonotype: The junction shows a germline mismatch at one end, possibly a read error. The J gene is TRBJ2-1, the V gene TRBV29-1; TRBD1 matches 10 bases. Germline V gene sequence: CDR1 SQVTM, CDR2 ANQGSEA. This CDR3 spans 12 amino acids. The CDR3 DNA is TGCAGCGCCCGGGACAGGGGCAATGAGCGGTTCTTC. Encoded protein: CSARDRGNERFF.

This clonotype was counted a few times. The junction does not match germline at one end; this may be a read error. V is TRBV15 and J is TRBJ2-1, with 7 positions matching TRBD1. The CDR3 spans 19 residues. CDR1 is LNHNV and CDR2 is YYDKDF in the germline V gene (reference sequence). The DNA of the CDR3 is TGTGCCACTAGCAGAGAATCCCGTCCGGGACAGTATAGATACAATGAGCAGTTCTTC. It encodes CATSRESRPGQYRYNEQFF.

This clonotype was observed a handful of times. The chain uses TRBV6-1 and TRBJ2-1; 11 bases align to TRBD2. The CDR3 has 19 residues. Germline CDR1 is MNHNS and CDR2 is SASEGT. V lost 6 bases to trimming and J lost 5 bases; unmatched junction nucleotides: 18. The CDR3 bases are TGTGCCAGCAGAGACCGCGCCCGGGCCATAGCGGGAGGGCACAATGAGCAGTTCTTC. Encoded protein: CASRDRARAIAGGHNEQFF.

The V call is TRBV6-6, the J call TRBJ1-1, with D maybe TRBD1 (6 bases). CDR1 and CDR2 (germline): MNHNY, SVGAGI (reference sequence). The CDR3 is 17 amino acids. With 2 bases removed from V and 0 bases from J, the gap between germline ends came to 16 bases. The chain's CDR3 is CASSYISPDRLNTEAFF. The CDR3 region has the DNA TGTGCCAGCAGTTACATCTCCCCTGACAGGTTGAACACTGAAGCTTTCTTT.

This clonotype was counted only a few times. The chain has TRBV7-6 and TRBJ2-7; 13 bases align to TRBD2. The CDR3 length is 15 residues. The V segment lost 6 bases and the J segment 6 bases; nucleotides outside the gene matches: 8. Germline CDR1 is SGHVS and CDR2 is FNYEAQ. CDR3 sequence reads: CASSHGTSGIFEQYF. In DNA form, the CDR3 reads TGTGCCAGCAGTCATGGGACTAGCGGGATCTTCGAGCAGTACTTC.

The chain recombines TRBV29-1 with TRBJ1-1; TRBD1 is a possible D gene (6 bases). In germline, CDR1 is SQVTM, CDR2 ANQGSEA. This CDR3 is 13 amino acids long. V dropped 5 bases and J dropped 7 bases, with 17 bases sitting between them. CDR3 coding DNA: TGCAGCGTTTCCCCGACAGTACAGGGTGAAGCTTTCTTT. It translates to CSVSPTVQGEAFF.

This clonotype was seen repeatedly, ten times or more. The chain uses TRBV29-1 and TRBJ2-3, with D maybe TRBD1 (5 bases). Looked up from germline, CDR1 is SQVTM and CDR2 is ANQGSEA. The CDR3 totals 13 residues. V was shortened by 7 bases and J by 1 base, with 12 bases between the two germline ends. CDR3 protein: CSARTGRTDTQYF. The DNA of the CDR3 is TGCAGCGCCCGAACAGGCCGCACAGATACGCAGTATTTT.